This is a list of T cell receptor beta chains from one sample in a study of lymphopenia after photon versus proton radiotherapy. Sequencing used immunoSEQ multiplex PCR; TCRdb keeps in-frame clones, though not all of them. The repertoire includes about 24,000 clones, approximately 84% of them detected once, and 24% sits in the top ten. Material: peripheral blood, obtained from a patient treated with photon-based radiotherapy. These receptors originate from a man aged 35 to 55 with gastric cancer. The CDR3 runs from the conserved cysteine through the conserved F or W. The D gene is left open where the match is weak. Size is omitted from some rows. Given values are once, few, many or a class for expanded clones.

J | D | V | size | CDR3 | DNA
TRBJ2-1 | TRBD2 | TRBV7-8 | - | CASSRRGSFYNEQFF | TGTGCCAGCAGCCGGCGGGGGTCCTTTTACAATGAGCAGTTCTTC
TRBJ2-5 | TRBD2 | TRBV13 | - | CASSSRAGGPETQYF | TGTGCCAGCAGCTCCCGGGCGGGGGGGCCCGAGACCCAGTACTTC
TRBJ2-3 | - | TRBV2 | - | CASSVTDTQYF | TGTGCCAGCAGCGTAACGGATACGCAGTATTTT
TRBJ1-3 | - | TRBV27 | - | CASSLRSGNTIYF | TGTGCCAGCAGTTTAAGGTCTGGAAACACCATATATTTT
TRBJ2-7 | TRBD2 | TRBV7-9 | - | CASSPPYGGGGTLIEQYF | TGTGCCAGCAGCCCACCCTATGGGGGCGGGGGGACCCTAATCGAGCAGTACTTC
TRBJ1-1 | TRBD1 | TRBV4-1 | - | CASSGTGVNTEAFF | TGCGCCAGCAGCGGGACAGGGGTGAACACTGAAGCTTTCTTT
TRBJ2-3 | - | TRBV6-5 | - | CASSYPGAQYF | TGTGCCAGCAGTTACCCCGGAGCGCAGTATTTT
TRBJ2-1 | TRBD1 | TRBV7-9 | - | CASSAGTGQAVEQFF | TGTGCCAGCAGCGCGGGGACAGGCCAGGCTGTTGAGCAGTTCTTC
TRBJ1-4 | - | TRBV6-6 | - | CASSTQDATNEKLFF | TGTGCCAGCAGCACACAGGACGCAACTAATGAAAAACTGTTTTTT
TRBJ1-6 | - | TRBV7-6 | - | CASSSSMNSPLHF | TGTGCCAGCAGCTCAAGTATGAATTCACCCCTCCACTTT
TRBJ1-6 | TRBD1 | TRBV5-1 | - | CASSLMAQGASYNSPLHF | TGCGCCAGCAGCTTGATGGCCCAGGGGGCGTCCTATAATTCACCCCTCCACTTT
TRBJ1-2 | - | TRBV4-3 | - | CASSQDGGYGYTF | TGCGCCAGCAGCCAAGATGGGGGCTATGGCTACACCTTC
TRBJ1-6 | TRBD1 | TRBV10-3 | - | CAIPDRDRYNSPLHF | TGTGCCATTCCGGACAGGGACCGTTATAATTCACCCCTCCACTTT
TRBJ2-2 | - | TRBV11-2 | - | CASSGTGELFF | TGTGCCAGCAGCGGCACCGGGGAGCTGTTTTTT
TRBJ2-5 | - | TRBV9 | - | CASSVVAGRLETQYF | TGTGCCAGCAGCGTAGTGGCAGGGAGGTTGGAGACCCAGTACTTC
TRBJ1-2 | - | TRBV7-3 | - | CASSEEDSGYGYTF | TGTGCCAGCAGCGAGGAGGACAGCGGCTATGGCTACACCTTC
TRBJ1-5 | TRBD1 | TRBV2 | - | CASSPGQPQPQHF | TGTGCCAGCAGTCCGGGACAGCCCCAGCCCCAGCATTTT
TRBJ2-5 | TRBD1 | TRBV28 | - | CASSRTGDGETQYF | TGTGCCAGCAGTCGCACAGGGGATGGAGAGACCCAGTACTTC
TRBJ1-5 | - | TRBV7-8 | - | CASSLNTLSNQPQHF | TGTGCCAGCAGCTTAAACACTCTAAGCAATCAGCCCCAGCATTTT
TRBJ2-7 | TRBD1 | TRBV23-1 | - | CASSLSKTGYRDYEQYF | TGCGCCAGCAGCCTATCGAAGACAGGGTACCGAGACTACGAGCAGTACTTC
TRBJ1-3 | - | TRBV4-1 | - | CASSQEGTGNTIYF | TGCGCCAGCAGCCAGGAGGGGACTGGAAACACCATATATTTT
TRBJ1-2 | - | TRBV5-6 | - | CASSLISGDGDYGYTF | TGTGCCAGCAGCTTGATATCGGGCGACGGAGACTATGGCTACACCTTC
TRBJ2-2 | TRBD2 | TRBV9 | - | CASSVGGANTGELFF | TGTGCCAGCAGCGTCGGGGGGGCCAACACCGGGGAGCTGTTTTTT
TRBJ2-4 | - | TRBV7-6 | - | CASSLAGDENIQYF | TGTGCCAGCAGCTTAGCGGGGGACGAAAACATTCAGTACTTC
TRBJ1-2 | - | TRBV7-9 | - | CASSLDPQYGYTF | TGTGCCAGCAGCTTAGATCCCCAGTATGGCTACACCTTC
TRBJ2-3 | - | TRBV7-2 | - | CASSPGQWLEYTDTQYF | TGTGCCAGCAGCCCAGGACAGTGGTTGGAGTACACAGATACGCAGTATTTT
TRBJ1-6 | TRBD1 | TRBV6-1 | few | CASSAGTGAGANSPLHF | TGTGCCAGCAGTGCCGGGACAGGGGCGGGTGCCAATTCACCCCTCCACTTT
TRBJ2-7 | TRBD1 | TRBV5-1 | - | CASSPGQTYERYF | TGCGCCAGCAGCCCGGGACAGACCTACGAGCGGTACTTC
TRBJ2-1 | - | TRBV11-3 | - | CASSLGLTYYNEQFF | TGTGCCAGCAGCTTAGGTCTCACCTACTACAATGAGCAGTTCTTC
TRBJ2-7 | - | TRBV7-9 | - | CASSLAGDPTYEQYF | TGTGCCAGCAGCTTGGCAGGGGACCCGACCTACGAGCAGTACTTC
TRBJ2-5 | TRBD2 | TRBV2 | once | CASILNRPAGAQYF | TGTGCCAGCATCCTAAATAGACCGGCGGGGGCCCAGTACTTC